These T cell receptor beta chains were read from a single sample in a study of blood T cell repertoires in COVID-19. Using immunoSEQ multiplex PCR, the repertoire was profiled, and TCRdb retains in-frame clones only, with some absent. The sample lists under 450,000 clones, 75% to 90% occurring once. Material: peripheral blood. The receptors stem from a woman aged 55 to 70 with COVID-19, enrolled during active disease. Both conserved end residues are part of each CDR3. The order of the fields is V gene, J gene, D gene, clone size, CDR3 protein, CDR3 DNA. D genes are given only for firm matches. Not every row has a clone size; where given, it reads once, few, many or a size class.

>TRBV5-6|TRBJ2-3|.|.
CASSLVILGGSTDTQYF
TGTGCCAGCAGCTTGGTTATTCTCGGCGGGAGCACAGATACGCAGTATTTT
>TRBV28|TRBJ1-6|.|few
CASSFRARGLDSPLHF
TGTGCCAGCAGTTTTAGGGCCCGAGGGCTTGATTCACCCCTCCACTTT
>TRBV5-1|TRBJ1-2|.|.
CASTQGWEGGYTF
TGCGCCAGCACACAGGGATGGGAAGGTGGCTACACCTTC
>TRBV6-5|TRBJ1-3|.|.
CASTDSSGNTIYF
TGTGCCAGCACCGACAGCTCTGGAAACACCATATATTTT
>TRBV7-9|TRBJ2-1|.|.
CASSLAGEQFF
TGTGCCAGCAGCTTAGCGGGCGAGCAGTTCTTC
>TRBV12-3/TRBV12-4|TRBJ1-2|.|.
CASSPTGYGYTF
TGTGCCAGCAGCCCTACAGGGTATGGCTACACCTTC
>TRBV19|TRBJ2-3|TRBD1|.
CASDRGLDTDTQYF
TGTGCCAGCGACAGGGGGCTCGACACAGATACGCAGTATTTT
>TRBV4-1|TRBJ2-2|TRBD2|.
CASSQGPAGATGELFF
TGCGCCAGCAGCCAAGGTCCAGCGGGGGCCACCGGGGAGCTGTTTTTT
>TRBV5-4|TRBJ1-1|.|.
CASSLSAGMNTEAFF
TGTGCCAGCAGCTTGTCGGCAGGGATGAACACTGAAGCTTTCTTT
>TRBV5-6|TRBJ2-7|TRBD1|.
CASSSRGQGAYEQYF
TGTGCCAGCAGCTCCAGGGGACAGGGGGCCTACGAGCAGTACTTC
>TRBV4-1|TRBJ2-5|TRBD2|.
CASSQHGRGAQETQYF
TGCGCCAGCAGCCAGCACGGGAGGGGGGCCCAAGAGACCCAGTACTTC
>TRBV28|TRBJ1-5|TRBD1|.
CASYAGQYQPQHF
TGTGCCAGCTACGCGGGACAGTATCAGCCCCAGCATTTT
>TRBV19|TRBJ2-7|TRBD2|once
CASSLSGGFSYEQYF
TGTGCCAGTAGTCTAAGCGGGGGGTTCTCCTACGAGCAGTACTTC
>TRBV6-6|TRBJ2-7|TRBD1|.
CASSHPRDRSSYEQYF
TGTGCCAGCAGTCACCCCCGGGACAGGAGCTCCTACGAGCAGTACTTC
>TRBV4-1|TRBJ1-4|.|once
CASSQDVGGIANEKLFF
TGCGCCAGCAGCCAAGATGTGGGAGGCATAGCTAATGAAAAACTGTTTTTT
>TRBV5-8|TRBJ2-3|TRBD2|.
CASSVGTSGYTDTQYF
TGTGCCAGCAGCGTCGGGACTAGTGGATACACAGATACGCAGTATTTT
>TRBV15|TRBJ1-6|.|.
CATSREFSYNSPLHF
TGTGCCACCAGCCGGGAATTTTCCTATAATTCACCCCTCCACTTT
>TRBV27|TRBJ2-1|TRBD2|.
CASSSRTSGGRDEQFF
TGTGCCAGCAGTTCGCGGACTAGCGGGGGACGGGATGAGCAGTTCTTC
>TRBV19|TRBJ2-3|TRBD1|.
CASSSHRDRGVNTQYF
TGTGCCAGTAGTTCCCACCGGGACAGGGGAGTAAATACGCAGTATTTT
>TRBV9|TRBJ2-1|.|.
CASSVAKDYLEQFF
TGTGCCAGCAGCGTAGCTAAAGACTACCTGGAGCAGTTCTTC
>TRBV10-2|TRBJ2-3|TRBD2|.
CASWNREGISDTQYF
TGCGCCAGCTGGAATCGGGAGGGGATCTCAGATACGCAGTATTTT
>TRBV5-1|TRBJ2-2|.|.
CASSGGTVGTGELFF
TGCGCCAGCAGCGGCGGGACAGTAGGCACCGGGGAGCTGTTTTTT
>TRBV3-1/TRBV3-2|TRBJ1-5|.|.
CASSQGPAGYQPQHF
TGTGCCAGCAGCCAAGGGCCAGCAGGGTACCAGCCCCAGCATTTT
>TRBV11-3|TRBJ2-1|.|.
CASSLGTLNNEQFF
TGTGCCAGCAGCCTCGGGACTCTTAACAATGAGCAGTTCTTC
>TRBV6-2/TRBV6-3|TRBJ2-7|TRBD2|once
CASSGTSGGLYEQYF
TGTGCCAGCAGCGGGACTAGCGGGGGCCTCTACGAGCAGTACTTC
>TRBV7-8|TRBJ1-5|.|.
CASSLARRPYSNQPQHF
TGTGCCAGCAGCTTAGCACGCAGGCCGTATAGCAATCAGCCCCAGCATTTT
>TRBV7-2|TRBJ1-4|TRBD1|.
CASSKDRVRKEKLFF
TGTGCCAGCAGCAAGGACAGGGTGAGGAAGGAAAAACTGTTTTTT
>TRBV5-1|TRBJ2-3|.|once
CASKQGSTDTQYF
TGCGCCAGCAAGCAGGGGAGCACAGATACGCAGTATTTT
>TRBV6-5|TRBJ1-2|TRBD1|once
CASSFSTGINYGYTF
TGTGCCAGCAGTTTCTCGACAGGGATCAACTATGGCTACACCTTC
>TRBV7-2|TRBJ2-3|.|.
CASSGGSLRGDTQYF
TGTGCCAGCAGCGGGGGCAGCCTCCGGGGAGATACGCAGTATTTT
>TRBV5-1|TRBJ1-1|.|.
CASSSGGMNTEAFF
TGCGCCAGCAGCTCGGGGGGGATGAACACTGAAGCTTTCTTT
>TRBV4-1|TRBJ1-1|.|few
CASSQVLRGSEAFF
TGCGCCAGCAGCCAAGTACTTCGGGGTTCTGAAGCTTTCTTT
>TRBV7-2|TRBJ1-1|.|.
CASSLAMGAGTEAFF
TGTGCCAGCAGCTTAGCGATGGGTGCAGGGACTGAAGCTTTCTTT
>TRBV25-1|TRBJ1-1|.|.
CASSEIRGQYTEAFF
TGTGCCAGCAGTGAGATCAGGGGTCAGTACACTGAAGCTTTCTTT
>TRBV19|TRBJ1-2|TRBD1|.
CASSIAGGAYGYTF
TGTGCCAGTAGTATAGCAGGGGGCGCTTACGGCTACACCTTC
>TRBV9|TRBJ2-1|.|.
CASSVAYPGNEQFF
TGTGCCAGCAGCGTAGCCTACCCCGGGAATGAGCAGTTCTTC
>TRBV20-1|TRBJ1-1|.|.
CMGANTEAFF
TGCATGGGGGCGAACACTGAAGCTTTCTTT
>TRBV15|TRBJ2-3|.|.
CATSSGLSTDTQYF
TGTGCCACCAGCAGTGGCCTGAGCACAGATACGCAGTATTTT
>TRBV6-5|TRBJ1-2|TRBD1|.
CASSGIQGINYGYTF
TGTGCCAGCAGCGGAATACAGGGGATTAACTATGGCTACACCTTC
>TRBV5-6|TRBJ2-5|.|.
CASSPRTGGETQYF
TGTGCCAGCAGCCCCCGAACAGGTGGGGAGACCCAGTACTTC
>TRBV9|TRBJ1-2|.|.
CASSVRDTNYGYTF
TGTGCCAGCAGCGTTCGGGACACTAACTATGGCTACACCTTC
>TRBV5-4|TRBJ1-6|.|.
CASSLSGSPLHF
TGTGCCAGCAGCTTAAGCGGTTCACCCCTCCACTTT
>TRBV30|TRBJ1-1|.|.
CAWSVYSNTEAFF
TGTGCCTGGAGTGTGTACAGTAACACTGAAGCTTTCTTT
>TRBV6-5|TRBJ1-1|TRBD1|.
CASSRQGVNTEAFF
TGTGCCAGCAGTCGACAGGGAGTGAACACTGAAGCTTTCTTT
>TRBV10-1|TRBJ2-1|TRBD2|.
CASSEKRGTTYNEQFF
TGCGCCAGCAGTGAAAAGCGGGGGACAACCTACAATGAGCAGTTCTTC
>TRBV12-3/TRBV12-4|TRBJ2-7|.|few
CASGSRRYEQYF
TGTGCCAGCGGTTCTCGCCGGTACGAGCAGTACTTC